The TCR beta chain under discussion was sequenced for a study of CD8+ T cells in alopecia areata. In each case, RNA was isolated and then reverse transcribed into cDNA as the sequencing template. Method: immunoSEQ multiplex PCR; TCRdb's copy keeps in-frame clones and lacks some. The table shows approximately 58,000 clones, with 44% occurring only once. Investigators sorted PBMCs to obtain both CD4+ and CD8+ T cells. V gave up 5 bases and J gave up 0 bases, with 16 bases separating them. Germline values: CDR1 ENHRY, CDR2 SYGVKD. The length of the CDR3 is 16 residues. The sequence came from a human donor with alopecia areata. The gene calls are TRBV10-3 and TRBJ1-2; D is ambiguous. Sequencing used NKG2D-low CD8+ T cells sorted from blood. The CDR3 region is CAISPDRGVSNYGYTF. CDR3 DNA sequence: TGTGCCATCAGTCCAGACCGGGGAGTATCTAACTATGGCTACACCTTC.